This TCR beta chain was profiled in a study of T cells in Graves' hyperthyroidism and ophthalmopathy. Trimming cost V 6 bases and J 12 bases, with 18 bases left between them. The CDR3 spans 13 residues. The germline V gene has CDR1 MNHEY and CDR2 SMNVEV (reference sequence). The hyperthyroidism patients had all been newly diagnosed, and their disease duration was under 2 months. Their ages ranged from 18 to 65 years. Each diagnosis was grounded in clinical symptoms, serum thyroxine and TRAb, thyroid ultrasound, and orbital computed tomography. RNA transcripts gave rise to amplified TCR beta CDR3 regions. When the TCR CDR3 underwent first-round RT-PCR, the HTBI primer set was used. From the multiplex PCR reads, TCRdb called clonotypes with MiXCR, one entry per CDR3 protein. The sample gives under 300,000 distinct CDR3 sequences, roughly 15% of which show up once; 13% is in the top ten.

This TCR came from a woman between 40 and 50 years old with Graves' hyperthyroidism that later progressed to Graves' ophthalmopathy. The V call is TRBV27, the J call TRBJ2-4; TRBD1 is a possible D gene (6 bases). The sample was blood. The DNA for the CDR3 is TGTGCCAGCAGGGACAGATTAAATGACACTCAGTACTTC. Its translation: CASRDRLNDTQYF.